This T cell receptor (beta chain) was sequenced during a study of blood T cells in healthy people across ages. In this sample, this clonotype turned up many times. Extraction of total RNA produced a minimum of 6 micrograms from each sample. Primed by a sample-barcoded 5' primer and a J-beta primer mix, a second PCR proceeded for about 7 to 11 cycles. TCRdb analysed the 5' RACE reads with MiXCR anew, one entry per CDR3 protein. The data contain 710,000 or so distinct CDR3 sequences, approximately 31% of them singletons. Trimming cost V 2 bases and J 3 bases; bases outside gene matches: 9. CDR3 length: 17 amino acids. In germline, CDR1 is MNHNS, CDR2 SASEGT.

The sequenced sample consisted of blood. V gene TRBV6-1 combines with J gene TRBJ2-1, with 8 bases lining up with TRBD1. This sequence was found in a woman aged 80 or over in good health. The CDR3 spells CASSESRQGAFYNEQFF. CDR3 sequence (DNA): TGTGCCAGCAGTGAAAGTAGGCAGGGGGCTTTCTACAATGAGCAGTTCTTC.